This T cell receptor beta chain came from a study of T cells in Graves' hyperthyroidism and ophthalmopathy. Participants, patients aged 18 to 65, had newly diagnosed hyperthyroidism with a duration under 2 months. Investigators excluded patients with uncontrolled infection, other autoimmune disease, pregnancy or lactation. This CDR3 region has 15 residues. The germline V gene encodes CDR1 SQVTM and CDR2 ANQGSEA. V shed 1 base and J shed 0 bases, with 13 bases lying between them. Using RNA transcripts as the source, TCR beta CDR3 regions were amplified. The HTBI primer set was used in a first-round RT-PCR of the TCR CDR3. Via MiXCR, TCRdb re-called the multiplex PCR reads, giving one row per CDR3 protein. Of fewer than 400,000 distinct CDR3 sequences in the sample, approximately 15% were seen once. This clonotype was detected ten times or more. Its specificity is unknown. General study points: Ophthalmopathy and stable hyperthyroidism were separated by a 13 V-J model. Blood also showed most of the thyroid clonotypes that were expanded above 0.001.

The chain uses TRBV29-1 and TRBJ2-7, with unresolved D. Sequencing was done on a sample of blood. The receptor was isolated from a young woman with Graves' hyperthyroidism that later progressed to Graves' ophthalmopathy. The CDR3 protein is CSVEVSEQSSYEQYF. CDR3 DNA: TGCAGCGTTGAAGTTTCGGAGCAGTCCTCCTACGAGCAGTACTTC.